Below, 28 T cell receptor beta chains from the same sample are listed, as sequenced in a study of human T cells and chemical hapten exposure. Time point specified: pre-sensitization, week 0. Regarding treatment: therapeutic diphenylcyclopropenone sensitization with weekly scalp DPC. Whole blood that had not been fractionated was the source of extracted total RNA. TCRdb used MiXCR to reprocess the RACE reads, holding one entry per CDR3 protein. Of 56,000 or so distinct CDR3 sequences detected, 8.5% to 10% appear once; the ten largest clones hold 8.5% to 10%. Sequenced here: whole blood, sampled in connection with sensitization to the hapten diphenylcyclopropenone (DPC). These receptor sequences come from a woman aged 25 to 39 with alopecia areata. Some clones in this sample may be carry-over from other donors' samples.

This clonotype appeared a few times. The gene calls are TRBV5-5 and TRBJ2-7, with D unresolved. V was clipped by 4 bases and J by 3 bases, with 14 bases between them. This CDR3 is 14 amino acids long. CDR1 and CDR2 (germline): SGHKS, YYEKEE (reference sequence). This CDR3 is CASSPSGPDYEQYF. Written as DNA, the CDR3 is TGTGCCAGCAGCCCTTCCGGGCCAGACTACGAGCAGTACTTC. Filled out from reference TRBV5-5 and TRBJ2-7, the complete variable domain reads DAGVTQSPTHLIKTRGQQVTLRCSPISGHKSVSWYQQVLGQGPQFIFQYYEKEERGRGNFPDRFSARQFPNYSSELNVNALLLGDSALYLCASSPSGPDYEQYFGPGTRLTVT.

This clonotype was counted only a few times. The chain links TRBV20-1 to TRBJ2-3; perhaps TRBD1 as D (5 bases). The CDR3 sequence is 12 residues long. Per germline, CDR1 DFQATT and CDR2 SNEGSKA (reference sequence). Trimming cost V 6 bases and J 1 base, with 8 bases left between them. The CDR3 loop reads CSAPTGTDTQYF. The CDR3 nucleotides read TGCAGTGCACCGACAGGCACAGATACGCAGTATTTT.

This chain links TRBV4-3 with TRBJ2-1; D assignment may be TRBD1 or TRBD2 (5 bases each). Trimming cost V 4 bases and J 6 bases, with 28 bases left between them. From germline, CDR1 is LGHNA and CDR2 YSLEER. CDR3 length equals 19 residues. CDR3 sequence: CASSRKGGVGQGGGNEQFF. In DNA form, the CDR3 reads TGCGCCAGCAGCCGAAAAGGAGGAGTAGGGCAGGGTGGAGGCAATGAGCAGTTCTTC.

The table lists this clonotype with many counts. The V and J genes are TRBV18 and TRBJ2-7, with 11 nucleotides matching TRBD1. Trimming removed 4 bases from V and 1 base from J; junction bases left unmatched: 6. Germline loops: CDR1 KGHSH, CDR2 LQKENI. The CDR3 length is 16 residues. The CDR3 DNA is TGTGCCAGCTCACACGGGGGGACAGGGGGTTCCTACGAGCAGTACTTC. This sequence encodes CASSHGGTGGSYEQYF. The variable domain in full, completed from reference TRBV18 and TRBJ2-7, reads NAGVMQNPRHLVRRRGQEARLRCSPMKGHSHVYWYRQLPEEGLKFMVYLQKENIIDESGMPKERFSAEFPKEGPSILRIQQVVRGDSAAYFCASSHGGTGGSYEQYFGPGTRLTVT.

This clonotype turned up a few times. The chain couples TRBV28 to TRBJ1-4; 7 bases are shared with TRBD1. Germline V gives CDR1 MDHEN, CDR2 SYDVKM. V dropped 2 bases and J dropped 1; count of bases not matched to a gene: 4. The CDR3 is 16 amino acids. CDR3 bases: TGTGCCAGCAGTTTAGGGGGACAGCAAACTAATGAAAAACTGTTTTTT. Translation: CASSLGGQQTNEKLFF.

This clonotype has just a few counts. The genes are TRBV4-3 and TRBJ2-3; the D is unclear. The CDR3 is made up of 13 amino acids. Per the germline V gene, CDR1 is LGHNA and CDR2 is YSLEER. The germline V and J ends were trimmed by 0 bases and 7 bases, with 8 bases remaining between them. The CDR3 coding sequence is TGCGCCAGCAGCCAAGATCGCAAGTATACGCAGTATTTT. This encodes CASSQDRKYTQYF.

The CDR3 sequence: CASSHLASNQPQHF. CDR3 in DNA: TGTGCCAGCAGCCACCTAGCTAGCAATCAGCCCCAGCATTTT. This chain uses TRBV12-3 or TRBV12-4 with TRBJ1-5; D remains ambiguous. Trimming stripped 6 bases from V and 0 bases from J, with 9 bases between. CDR3 length: 14 amino acids.

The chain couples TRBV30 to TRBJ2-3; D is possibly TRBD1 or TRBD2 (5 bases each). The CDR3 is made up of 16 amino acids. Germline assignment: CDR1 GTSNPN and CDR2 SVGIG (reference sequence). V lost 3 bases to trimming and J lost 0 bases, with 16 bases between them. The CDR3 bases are TGTGCCTGGAGGGACACTAGTTTCGGGAGCACAGATACGCAGTATTTT. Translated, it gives CAWRDTSFGSTDTQYF.

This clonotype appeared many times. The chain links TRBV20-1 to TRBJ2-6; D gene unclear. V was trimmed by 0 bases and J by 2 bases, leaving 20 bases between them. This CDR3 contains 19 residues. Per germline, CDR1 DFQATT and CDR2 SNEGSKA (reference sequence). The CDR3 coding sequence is TGCAGTGCTAGAGATTTATCAGTCTTTCAGGACCCTGGGGCCAACGTCCTGACTTTC. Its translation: CSARDLSVFQDPGANVLTF.

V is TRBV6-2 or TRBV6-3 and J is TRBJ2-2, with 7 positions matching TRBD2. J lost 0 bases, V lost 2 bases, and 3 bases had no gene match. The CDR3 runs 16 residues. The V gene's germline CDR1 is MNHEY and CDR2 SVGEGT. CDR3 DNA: TGTGCCAGCAGTTACCGGCTAGCGGCGAACACCGGGGAGCTGTTTTTT. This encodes CASSYRLAANTGELFF.

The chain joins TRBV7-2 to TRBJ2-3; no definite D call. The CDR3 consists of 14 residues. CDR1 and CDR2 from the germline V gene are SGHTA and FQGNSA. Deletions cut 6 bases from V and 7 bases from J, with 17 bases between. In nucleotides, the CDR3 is TGTGCCAGCAGTCTGTCAAGAACGGTAAATACGCAGTATTTT. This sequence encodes CASSLSRTVNTQYF.

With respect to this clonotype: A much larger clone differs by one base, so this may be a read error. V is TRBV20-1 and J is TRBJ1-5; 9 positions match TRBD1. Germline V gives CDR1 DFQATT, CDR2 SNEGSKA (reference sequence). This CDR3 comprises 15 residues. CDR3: CSTSPRTGGNQPQHF. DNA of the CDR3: TGCAGTACTAGTCCACGGACAGGGGGCAATCAGCCCCAGCATTTT.

CDR3 sequence reads: CSARVRSGNRYAGANVLTF. In DNA form, the CDR3 reads TGCAGTGCTAGAGTGCGGTCGGGAAATAGGTATGCTGGGGCCAACGTCCTGACTTTC. The V call is TRBV20-1, the J call TRBJ2-6, with D possibly being TRBD2 (5 bases). V dropped 1 base and J dropped 2 bases, with 21 bases sitting between them. Germline V CDR1 and CDR2: DFQATT, SNEGSKA (reference sequence). The CDR3 extends over 19 amino acids.

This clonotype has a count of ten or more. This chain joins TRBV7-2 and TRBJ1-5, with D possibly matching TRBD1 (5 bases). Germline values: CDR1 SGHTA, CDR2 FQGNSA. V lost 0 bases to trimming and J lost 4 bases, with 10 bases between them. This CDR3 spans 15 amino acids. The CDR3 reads CASSLAGTVNQPQHF. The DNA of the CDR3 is TGTGCCAGCAGCTTAGCTGGGACCGTAAATCAGCCCCAGCATTTT.

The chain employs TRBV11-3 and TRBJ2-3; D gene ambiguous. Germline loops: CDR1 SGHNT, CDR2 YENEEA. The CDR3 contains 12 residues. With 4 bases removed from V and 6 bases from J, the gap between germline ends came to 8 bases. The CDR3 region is CASSSPDDTQYF. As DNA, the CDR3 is TGTGCCAGCAGCTCCCCGGACGATACGCAGTATTTT.

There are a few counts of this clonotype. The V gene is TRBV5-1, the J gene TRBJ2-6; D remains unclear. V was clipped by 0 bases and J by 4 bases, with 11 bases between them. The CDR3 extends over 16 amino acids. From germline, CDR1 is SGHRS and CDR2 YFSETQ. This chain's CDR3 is CASSLVGVSGANVLTF. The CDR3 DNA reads TGCGCCAGCAGCTTGGTCGGCGTCTCAGGGGCCAACGTCCTGACTTTC. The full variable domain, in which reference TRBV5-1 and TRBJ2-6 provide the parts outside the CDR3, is KAGVTQTPRYLIKTRGQQVTLSCSPISGHRSVSWYQQTPGQGLQFLFEYFSETQRNKGNFPGRFSGRQFSNSRSEMNVSTLELGDSALYLCASSLVGVSGANVLTFGAGSRLTVL.

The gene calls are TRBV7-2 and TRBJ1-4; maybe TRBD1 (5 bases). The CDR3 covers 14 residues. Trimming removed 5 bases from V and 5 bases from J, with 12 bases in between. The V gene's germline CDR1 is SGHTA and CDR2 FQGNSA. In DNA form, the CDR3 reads TGTGCCAGCAGCACCGGGGACCTAAATGAAAAACTGTTTTTT. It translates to CASSTGDLNEKLFF.

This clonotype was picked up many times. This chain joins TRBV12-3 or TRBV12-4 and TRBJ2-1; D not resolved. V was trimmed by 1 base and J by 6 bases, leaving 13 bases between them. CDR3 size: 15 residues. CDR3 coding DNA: TGTGCCAGCAGTTTAGACAGCTATTGTTCCAATGAGCAGTTCTTC. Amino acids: CASSLDSYCSNEQFF.

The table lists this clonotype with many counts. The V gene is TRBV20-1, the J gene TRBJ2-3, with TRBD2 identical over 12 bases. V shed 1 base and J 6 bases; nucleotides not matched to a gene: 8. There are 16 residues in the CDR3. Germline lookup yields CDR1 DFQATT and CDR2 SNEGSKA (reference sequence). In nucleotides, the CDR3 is TGCAGTGCTAGAGCCGAGACTAGCGGGGGCGGGGATACGCAGTATTTT. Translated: CSARAETSGGGDTQYF.

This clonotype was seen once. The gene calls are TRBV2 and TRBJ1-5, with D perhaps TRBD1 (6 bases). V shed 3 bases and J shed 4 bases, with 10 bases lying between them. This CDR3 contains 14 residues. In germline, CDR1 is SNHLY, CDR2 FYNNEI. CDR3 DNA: TGTGCCAGCAGTGACAGGGGCAGGAATCAGCCCCAGCATTTT. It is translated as CASSDRGRNQPQHF.

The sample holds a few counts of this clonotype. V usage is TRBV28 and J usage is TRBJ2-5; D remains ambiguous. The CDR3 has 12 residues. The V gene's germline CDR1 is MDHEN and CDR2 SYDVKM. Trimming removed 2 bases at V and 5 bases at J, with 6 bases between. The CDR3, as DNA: TGTGCCAGCAGTTTACACCCCGAGACCCAGTACTTC. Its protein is CASSLHPETQYF.

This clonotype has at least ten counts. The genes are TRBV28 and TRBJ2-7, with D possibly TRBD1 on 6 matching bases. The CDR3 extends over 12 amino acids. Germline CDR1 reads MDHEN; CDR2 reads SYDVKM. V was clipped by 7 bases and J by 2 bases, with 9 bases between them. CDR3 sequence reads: CASTGTTYEQYF. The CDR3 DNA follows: TGTGCCAGCACAGGGACAACCTACGAGCAGTACTTC.

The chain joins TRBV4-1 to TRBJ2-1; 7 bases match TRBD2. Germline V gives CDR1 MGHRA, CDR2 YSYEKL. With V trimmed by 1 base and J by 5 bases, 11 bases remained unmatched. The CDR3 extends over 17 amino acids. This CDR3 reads CASSQGGGGERNNEQFF. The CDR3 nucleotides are TGCGCCAGCAGCCAAGGCGGCGGGGGAGAGCGCAACAATGAGCAGTTCTTC.

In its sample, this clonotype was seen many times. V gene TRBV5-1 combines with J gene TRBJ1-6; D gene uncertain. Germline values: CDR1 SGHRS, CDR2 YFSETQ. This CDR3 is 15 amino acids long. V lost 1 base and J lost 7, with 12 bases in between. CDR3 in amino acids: CASSLNQLRNSPLHF. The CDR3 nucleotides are TGCGCCAGCAGCTTGAATCAGTTGAGGAATTCACCCCTCCACTTT.

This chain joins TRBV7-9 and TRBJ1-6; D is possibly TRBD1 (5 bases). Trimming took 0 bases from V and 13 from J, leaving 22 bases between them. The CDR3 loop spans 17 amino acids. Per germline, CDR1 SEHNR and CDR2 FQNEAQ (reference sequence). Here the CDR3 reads CASSLASGQVRGSPLHF. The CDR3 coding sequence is TGTGCCAGCAGCTTAGCGTCGGGGCAGGTGCGGGGAAGCCCCCTCCACTTT. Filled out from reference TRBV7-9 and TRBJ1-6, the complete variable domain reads DTGVSQNPRHKITKRGQNVTFRCDPISEHNRLYWYRQTLGQGPEFLTYFQNEAQLEKSRLLSDRFSAERPKGSFSTLEIQRTEQGDSAMYLCASSLASGQVRGSPLHFGNGTRLTVT.

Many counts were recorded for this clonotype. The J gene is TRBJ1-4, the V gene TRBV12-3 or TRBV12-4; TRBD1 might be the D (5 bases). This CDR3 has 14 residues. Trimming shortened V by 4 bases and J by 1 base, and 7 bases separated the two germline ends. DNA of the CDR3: TGTGCCAGCAGTTCAAGGGGAACTAATGAAAAACTGTTTTTT. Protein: CASSSRGTNEKLFF.

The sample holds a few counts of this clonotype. Written as DNA, the CDR3 is TGCAGCGGGGGGGACCGTTATGGCTACACCTTC. Amino acids: CSGGDRYGYTF. The rearrangement uses TRBV29-1 and TRBJ1-2; TRBD1 is a possible D gene (5 bases). Trimming removed 7 bases at V and 5 bases at J, with 11 bases between. There are 11 residues in the CDR3. CDR1 is SQVTM and CDR2 is ANQGSEA in the germline V gene.

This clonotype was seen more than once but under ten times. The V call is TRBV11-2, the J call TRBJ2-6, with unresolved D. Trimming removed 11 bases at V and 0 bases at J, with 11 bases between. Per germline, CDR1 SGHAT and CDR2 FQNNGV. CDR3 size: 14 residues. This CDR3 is CAGTSHSGANVLTF. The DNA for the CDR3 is TGTGCCGGCACATCTCACTCTGGGGCCAACGTCCTGACTTTC.